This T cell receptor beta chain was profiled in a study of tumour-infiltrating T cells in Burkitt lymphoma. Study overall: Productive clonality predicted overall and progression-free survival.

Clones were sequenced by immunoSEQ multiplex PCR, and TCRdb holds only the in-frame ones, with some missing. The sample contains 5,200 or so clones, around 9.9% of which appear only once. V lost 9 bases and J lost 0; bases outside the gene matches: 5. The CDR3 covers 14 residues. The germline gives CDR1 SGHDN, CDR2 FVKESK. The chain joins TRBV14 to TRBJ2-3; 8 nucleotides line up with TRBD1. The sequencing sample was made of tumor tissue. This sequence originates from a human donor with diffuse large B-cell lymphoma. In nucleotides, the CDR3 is TGTGCCAGTAAGACAGGGGTTAGCACAGATACGCAGTATTTT. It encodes CASKTGVSTDTQYF.